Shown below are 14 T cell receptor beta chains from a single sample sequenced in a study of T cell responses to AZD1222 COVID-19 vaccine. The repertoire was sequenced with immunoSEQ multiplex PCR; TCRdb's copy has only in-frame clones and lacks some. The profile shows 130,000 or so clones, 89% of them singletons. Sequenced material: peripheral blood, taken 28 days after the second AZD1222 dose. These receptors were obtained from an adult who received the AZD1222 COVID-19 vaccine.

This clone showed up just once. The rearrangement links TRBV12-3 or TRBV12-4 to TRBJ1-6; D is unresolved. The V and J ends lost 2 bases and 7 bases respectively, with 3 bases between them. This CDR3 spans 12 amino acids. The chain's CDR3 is CASSLPNSPLHF. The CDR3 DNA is TGTGCCAGCAGTTTACCGAATTCACCCCTCCACTTT.

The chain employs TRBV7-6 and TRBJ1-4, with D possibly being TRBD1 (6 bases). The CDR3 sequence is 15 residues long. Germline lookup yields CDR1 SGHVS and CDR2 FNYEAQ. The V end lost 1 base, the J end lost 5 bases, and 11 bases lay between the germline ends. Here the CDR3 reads CASSLDRAFNEKLFF. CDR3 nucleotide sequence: TGTGCCAGCAGCTTAGACAGGGCCTTCAATGAAAAACTGTTTTTT.

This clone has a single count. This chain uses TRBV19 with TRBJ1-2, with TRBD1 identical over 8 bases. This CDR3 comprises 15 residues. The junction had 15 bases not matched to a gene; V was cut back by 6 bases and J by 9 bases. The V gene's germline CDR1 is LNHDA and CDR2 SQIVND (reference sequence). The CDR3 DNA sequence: TGTGCCAGTAGCCCGGGACAGGCCCAAGAAAGTCGCTACACCTTC. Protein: CASSPGQAQESRYTF. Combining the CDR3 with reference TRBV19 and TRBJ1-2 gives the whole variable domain DGGITQSPKYLFRKEGQNVTLSCEQNLNHDAMYWYRQDPGQGLRLIYYSQIVNDFQKGDIAEGYSVSREKKESFPLTVTSAQKNPTAFYLCASSPGQAQESRYTFGSGTRLTVV.

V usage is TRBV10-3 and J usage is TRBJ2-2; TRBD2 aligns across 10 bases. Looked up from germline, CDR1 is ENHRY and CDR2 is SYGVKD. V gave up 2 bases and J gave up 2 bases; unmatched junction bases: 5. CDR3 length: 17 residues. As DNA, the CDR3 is TGTGCCATCAGTGAGCCGAGCGGGAGGGGTAACACCGGGGAGCTGTTTTTT. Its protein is CAISEPSGRGNTGELFF.

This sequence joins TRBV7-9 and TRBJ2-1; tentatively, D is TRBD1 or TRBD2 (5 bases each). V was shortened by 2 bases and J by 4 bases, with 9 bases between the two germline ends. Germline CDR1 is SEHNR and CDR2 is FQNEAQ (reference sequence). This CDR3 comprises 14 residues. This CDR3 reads CASSLNGGYNEQFF. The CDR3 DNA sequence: TGTGCCAGCAGCTTAAATGGGGGATACAATGAGCAGTTCTTC. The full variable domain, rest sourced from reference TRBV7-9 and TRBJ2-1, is DTGVSQNPRHKITKRGQNVTFRCDPISEHNRLYWYRQTLGQGPEFLTYFQNEAQLEKSRLLSDRFSAERPKGSFSTLEIQRTEQGDSAMYLCASSLNGGYNEQFFGPGTRLTVL.

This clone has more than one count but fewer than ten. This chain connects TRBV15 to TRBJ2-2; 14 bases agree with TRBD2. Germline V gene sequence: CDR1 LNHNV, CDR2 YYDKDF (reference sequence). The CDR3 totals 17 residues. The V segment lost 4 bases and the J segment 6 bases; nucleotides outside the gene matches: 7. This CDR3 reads CATSTPGLAGASGELFF. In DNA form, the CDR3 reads TGTGCCACCAGCACCCCGGGACTAGCGGGGGCTTCCGGGGAGCTGTTTTTT.

The DNA of the CDR3 is TGCGCCAGCAGCGTCGGACTAGCGGGAGGGCTGGGTGAGCAGTTCTTC. As protein: CASSVGLAGGLGEQFF. J is TRBJ2-1 and V is TRBV5-1, with 15 bases that match TRBD2. Germline CDR1 reads SGHRS; CDR2 reads YFSETQ. The CDR3 contains 16 residues. V shed 4 bases and J 9 bases; nucleotides not matched to a gene: 8.

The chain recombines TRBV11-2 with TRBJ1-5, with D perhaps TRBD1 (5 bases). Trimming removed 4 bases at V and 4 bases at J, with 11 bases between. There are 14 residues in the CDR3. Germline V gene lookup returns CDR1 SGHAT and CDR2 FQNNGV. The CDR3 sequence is CASSSGTSNQPQHF. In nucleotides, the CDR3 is TGTGCCAGCAGCTCCGGGACGTCTAATCAGCCCCAGCATTTT.

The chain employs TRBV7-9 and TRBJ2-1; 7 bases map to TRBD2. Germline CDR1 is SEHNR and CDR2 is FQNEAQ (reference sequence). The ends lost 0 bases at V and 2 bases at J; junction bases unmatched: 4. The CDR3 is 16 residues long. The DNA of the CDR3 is TGTGCCAGCAGCTTAGCTGGCGGGAGCGCCTACAATGAGCAGTTCTTC. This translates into CASSLAGGSAYNEQFF.

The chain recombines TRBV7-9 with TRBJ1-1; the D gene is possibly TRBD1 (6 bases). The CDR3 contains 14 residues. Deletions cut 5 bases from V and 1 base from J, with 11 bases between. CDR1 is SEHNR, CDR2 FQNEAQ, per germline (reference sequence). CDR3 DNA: TGTGCCAGCAGCCGGGGGCCGGGGAACACTGAAGCTTTCTTT. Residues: CASSRGPGNTEAFF. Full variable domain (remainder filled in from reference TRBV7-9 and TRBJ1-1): DTGVSQNPRHKITKRGQNVTFRCDPISEHNRLYWYRQTLGQGPEFLTYFQNEAQLEKSRLLSDRFSAERPKGSFSTLEIQRTEQGDSAMYLCASSRGPGNTEAFFGQGTRLTVV.

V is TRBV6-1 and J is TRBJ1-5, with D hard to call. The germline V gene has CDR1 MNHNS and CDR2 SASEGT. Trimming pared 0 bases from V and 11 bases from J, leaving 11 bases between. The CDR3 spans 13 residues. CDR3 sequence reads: CASSEANPGSQHF. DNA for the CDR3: TGTGCCAGCAGTGAAGCGAACCCTGGCTCCCAGCATTTT.

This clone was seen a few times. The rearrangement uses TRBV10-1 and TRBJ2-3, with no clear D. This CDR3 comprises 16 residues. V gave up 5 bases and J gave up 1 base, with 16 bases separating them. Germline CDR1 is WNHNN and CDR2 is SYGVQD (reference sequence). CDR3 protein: CASSFNPTDGTDTQYF. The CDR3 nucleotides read TGCGCCAGCAGTTTCAACCCCACGGATGGCACAGATACGCAGTATTTT.

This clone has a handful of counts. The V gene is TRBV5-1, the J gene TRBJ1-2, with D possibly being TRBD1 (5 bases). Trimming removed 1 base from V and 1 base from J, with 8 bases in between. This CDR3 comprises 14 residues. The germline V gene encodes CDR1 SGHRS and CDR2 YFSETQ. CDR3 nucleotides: TGCGCCAGCAGCTTGTGGGGGGGTAACTATGGCTACACCTTC. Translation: CASSLWGGNYGYTF.

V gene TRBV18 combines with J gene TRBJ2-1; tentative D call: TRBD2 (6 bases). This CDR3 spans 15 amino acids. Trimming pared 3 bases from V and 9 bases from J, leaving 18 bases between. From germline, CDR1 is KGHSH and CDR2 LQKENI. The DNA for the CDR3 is TGTGCCAGCTCACCCGTATTTGGAGGGGAGCGTGAGCAGTTCTTC. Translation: CASSPVFGGEREQFF.